Described below is a single T cell receptor beta chain sequence and its context. As yet, its antigen is unknown. This CDR3 spans 15 amino acids. With 9 bases removed from V and 0 bases from J, the gap between germline ends came to 18 bases. Per germline, CDR1 SGHNT and CDR2 YYREEE (reference sequence). The data were obtained in a study of shared clonotypes between healthy human individuals. Study context: The plates for each donor numbered three CD4 naive, three CD4 memory, two CD8 naive and one CD8 memory.

Whole-study findings and limits: Clonotype sharing among donors was expected to depend on sequencing depth. Memory subsets generally showed lower estimated richness than naive subsets.

TCRdb's copy holds only in-frame clones and misses some; the assay was immunoSEQ multiplex PCR. Altogether about 2.4 million clones are present, around 94% being singletons, with the ten largest covering roughly 0.13%. CD4+ cells were split into CD45RA+ naive and CD45RA-negative memory subsets. The rearrangement uses TRBV5-4 and TRBJ1-2, with a weak D call TRBD1 (5 bases). The TCR sequence derives from a man younger than 35 in good health. Sequences were obtained from naive CD4+ T cells sorted from blood. Subset in this sample: CD45RA+ positively selected. The CDR3 DNA reads as TGTGCCAACCGGGGAGGGGAGAAGACTAACTATGGCTACACCTTC. Residues: CANRGGEKTNYGYTF.